This T cell receptor (beta chain) appears in the sequencing data of a study of regulatory T cells in long-lasting Graves disease. Looking at the study overall: For under 3 months, newly diagnosed Graves' patients had been taking antithyroid drugs.

Construction of the TCR beta libraries employed iRepertoire HTBI primers in conjunction with Arm-PCR of CDR3 regions. Study processing details: Throughout the samples, researchers identified about 56 TRBV and 13 to 15 TRBJ segments. TCRdb re-derived calls from the multiplex PCR reads in MiXCR, one entry per CDR3 protein. The V and J calls, along with clone size, are taken from TCRdb and not from the paper's own processing. The table has about 220,000 distinct CDR3 sequences, approximately 18% seen once; the top ten hold about 10%. As to time point: newly diagnosed GD, antithyroid drugs for less than 3 months. RNA isolated from PBMCs was used to make the TCR library. CDR1 and CDR2 (germline): SGDLS, YYNGEE. The CDR3 is made up of 17 amino acids. The V gene lost 3 bases and the J gene lost 9 bases, with 25 bases spanning the gap. In its sample, this clonotype was seen many times. The data also belong to a second study, concerning T cells in Graves' hyperthyroidism and ophthalmopathy.

Sequenced material: peripheral blood mononuclear cells (PBMCs), taken at new diagnosis, from a patient treated with antithyroid drugs. The sequence came from a woman under 40 with Graves disease. The genes are TRBV9 and TRBJ2-1; D assignment may be TRBD1 or TRBD2 (5 bases each). Written as DNA, the CDR3 is TGTGCCAGCAGCGCGAATCCGGGACGAAGCGATCGTGGTGAGCAGTTCTTC. It encodes CASSANPGRSDRGEQFF.